These 9 T cell receptor beta chains share one sample of origin, sequenced in a study of T cells in Graves' hyperthyroidism and ophthalmopathy (dated by TCRdb to between 2018 and 2021). Libraries were made using multiplex PCR. Sequenced on an Illumina HiSeq 2000. The TCR beta CDR3 regions were amplified from the RNA transcripts. A first-round RT-PCR of the TCR CDR3 used the HTBI primer set with the Qiagen OneStep RT-PCR kit. TCRdb reanalyzed the raw reads on its own, using fastp at Q25 for trimming and MiXCR for clone calling, and kept in-frame beta chains. When rows share a CDR3 protein, they turn into one entry using the most common DNA and genes. For this sample the table gives under 750,000 distinct CDR3 sequences, of which approximately 19% were detected only once. The leading ten clones occupy approximately 15% of the sample. Input material: blood. The receptors were gathered from a woman in her forties or fifties with Graves' hyperthyroidism that later progressed to Graves' ophthalmopathy.

Points on this clonotype: A single base separates this from a much larger clone, so it may be a read error. The J gene is TRBJ1-6, the V gene TRBV7-9, with D possibly matching TRBD1 (6 bases). V was pared by 4 bases and J by 14 bases, with 18 bases between. The CDR3 is 14 residues long. In germline, CDR1 is SEHNR, CDR2 FQNEAQ (reference sequence). The CDR3 DNA is TGTGCCAGCAGCTCCTCGAGGACAGTTTCGACCCTCCACTTT. Residues: CASSSSRTVSTLHF.

This clonotype was observed at least ten times. This sequence joins TRBV5-1 and TRBJ1-2, with TRBD1 identical over 8 bases. There are 14 residues in the CDR3. V trimming: 4 bases; J trimming: 7 bases; junction bases outside the gene matches: 9. CDR1 and CDR2 from the germline V gene are SGHRS and YFSETQ. The CDR3 DNA reads TGCGCCAGCAGCGAAGAGACAGGGGAGCCTGGCTACACCTTC. Translated: CASSEETGEPGYTF.

The chain links TRBV10-2 to TRBJ1-1; D ambiguous. The ends were cut back, 10 bases at V and 6 bases at J, with 27 bases in the middle. The germline V gene encodes CDR1 WSHSY and CDR2 SAAADI. The CDR3 has 16 residues. CDR3 sequence reads: CATTGSEAGRRPEAFF. The CDR3 DNA sequence: TGCGCCACCACGGGGTCCGAGGCCGGCAGGAGGCCTGAAGCTTTCTTT.

This clonotype was picked up many times. The chain recombines TRBV6-2 or TRBV6-3 with TRBJ2-7; weak D call: TRBD2 (5 bases). The CDR3 extends over 14 amino acids. V dropped 6 bases and J dropped 0 bases, with 12 bases sitting between them. Germline loops: CDR1 MNHEY, CDR2 SVGEGT. The CDR3 DNA follows: TGTGCCAGCAGAACTAGTGGGAGCTCCTACGAGCAGTACTTC. Translated, it gives CASRTSGSSYEQYF.

This clonotype came up many times. The gene calls are TRBV5-1 and TRBJ1-1, with TRBD1 identical over 9 bases. Germline values: CDR1 SGHRS, CDR2 YFSETQ. Trimming removed 4 bases from V and 1 base from J; junction bases left unmatched: 5. This CDR3 has 15 residues. CDR3 sequence reads: CASSDGTGWNTEAFF. The CDR3 bases are TGCGCCAGCAGCGATGGGACAGGGTGGAACACTGAAGCTTTCTTT.

This rearrangement joins TRBV12-3 or TRBV12-4 to TRBJ1-2; unclear D gene. V lost 3 bases and J lost 8, with 10 bases in between. The CDR3 is made up of 12 amino acids. CDR3 loop: CASSLELRGYTF. In nucleotides, the CDR3 is TGTGCCAGCAGTTTGGAATTGAGGGGCTACACCTTC.

The sample holds many counts of this clonotype. The chain uses TRBV5-1 and TRBJ2-5; maybe TRBD2 (6 bases). CDR1 SGHRS and CDR2 YFSETQ come from the germline V gene. Between the trimmed V and J ends, which lost 4 bases and 1 base, there was a span of 11 bases. The CDR3 is 14 residues long. CDR3 in amino acids: CASSGGRPQETQYF. CDR3 nucleotides: TGCGCCAGCAGCGGGGGGAGACCCCAAGAGACCCAGTACTTC.

This chain joins TRBV5-5 and TRBJ1-2; no reliable D call. Germline assignment: CDR1 SGHKS and CDR2 YYEKEE (reference sequence). The CDR3 contains 14 residues. V lost 5 bases and J 2 bases, leaving 13 bases between the germline ends. In nucleotides, the CDR3 is TGTGCCAGCAGGTTCCGGGAGCAGAACTATGGCTACACCTTC. Encoded protein: CASRFREQNYGYTF. Full variable domain (rest looked up from reference TRBV5-5 and TRBJ1-2): DAGVTQSPTHLIKTRGQQVTLRCSPISGHKSVSWYQQVLGQGPQFIFQYYEKEERGRGNFPDRFSARQFPNYSSELNVNALLLGDSALYLCASRFREQNYGYTFGSGTRLTVV.

This clonotype was detected only a few times. The V and J genes are TRBV18 and TRBJ2-3, with 8 bases fitting TRBD2. The CDR3 totals 15 residues. The V gene end was trimmed by 6 bases and the J gene end by 3 bases; junction bases not matched to a gene: 8. Germline V gene data show CDR1 as KGHSH and CDR2 as LQKENI. This chain's CDR3 is CASSPGTRGTDTQYF. As DNA, the CDR3 is TGTGCCAGCTCCCCGGGGACTAGAGGAACAGATACGCAGTATTTT.